A single sample is the source of the 9 T cell receptor beta chains below, sequenced in a study of graft-versus-host responses after intestinal transplantation. Graft material was processed, releasing intraepithelial and lamina propria lymphocytes. Libraries were prepared by immunoSEQ multiplex PCR; TCRdb keeps only in-frame clonotypes and omits some of them. The sample contains 15,000 to 20,000 clones, roughly 80% of which appear only once. Source: ileum tissue, taken 17 days after transplant. These receptors were taken from a human patient who received an intestinal transplant, so some T cells may come from the graft donor.

V is TRBV11-2 and J is TRBJ2-3, with TRBD2 as a possible D gene (5 bases). V dropped 0 bases and J dropped 2 bases, with 9 bases sitting between them. CDR1 and CDR2 (germline): SGHAT, FQNNGV. This CDR3 contains 15 residues. The CDR3 here is CASSLDNGLTDTQYF. CDR3 DNA: TGTGCCAGCAGCTTAGATAATGGACTCACAGATACGCAGTATTTT.

V is TRBV9 and J is TRBJ2-1; D uncertain. The length of the CDR3 is 15 residues. Per the germline V gene, CDR1 is SGDLS and CDR2 is YYNGEE. Trimming removed 0 bases from V and 0 bases from J, with 7 bases in between. CDR3 nucleotides: TGTGCCAGCAGCGTAGTGGAGAGCTCCTACAATGAGCAGTTCTTC. Protein sequence: CASSVVESSYNEQFF.

The sample holds a few counts of this clone. V is TRBV4-3 and J is TRBJ2-7, with 12 bases matching TRBD2. The V gene's germline CDR1 is LGHNA and CDR2 YSLEER. The CDR3 contains 15 residues. The J segment lost 5 bases and the V segment lost 3 bases, leaving 5 bases of the junction unmatched. DNA of the CDR3: TGCGCCAGCAGCCACAGACTAGCGGGAGAGGACGAGCAGTACTTC. As protein: CASSHRLAGEDEQYF.

This clone was counted only a few times. The chain is built from TRBV6-4 and TRBJ1-3, with no clear D. In germline, CDR1 is MRHNA, CDR2 SNTAGT. The V and J ends lost 8 bases and 3 bases respectively, with 23 bases between them. The CDR3 covers 17 residues. CDR3 sequence (DNA): TGTGCCAGCGAAACCTGGCCGGCTGGGGTGAGTGGAAACACCATATATTTT. This encodes CASETWPAGVSGNTIYF.

V gene TRBV7-8 combines with J gene TRBJ2-5, with D unresolved. The V end was cut by 4 bases, the J end by 4 bases, with 19 bases between. The CDR3 totals 16 residues. In germline, CDR1 is SGHVS, CDR2 FQNEAQ. In DNA form, the CDR3 reads TGTGCCAGCAGCTACAGCCTAAAACGAGTCGGAGAGACCCAGTACTTC. Amino acids: CASSYSLKRVGETQYF.

The V gene is TRBV6-5, the J gene TRBJ2-3; 10 nucleotides align to TRBD1. The trim removed 1 base at V and 7 bases at J, leaving 5 bases unmatched. Germline V gene lookup returns CDR1 MNHEY and CDR2 SVGAGI. The length of the CDR3 is 15 residues. The DNA of the CDR3 is TGTGCCAGCAGTTACTGGGACAGGGGACTTAATACGCAGTATTTT. As protein: CASSYWDRGLNTQYF.

This chain links TRBV4-1 with TRBJ2-2; 8 bases agree with TRBD1. This CDR3 contains 13 residues. With 4 bases clipped from V and 6 bases from J, the junction kept 1 base outside the gene matches. Germline V gene sequence: CDR1 MGHRA, CDR2 YSYEKL. CDR3 amino acids: CASSRQGSGELFF. CDR3 DNA sequence: TGCGCCAGCAGCCGACAGGGGTCCGGGGAGCTGTTTTTT.

This clone was observed a few times. In nucleotides, the CDR3 is TGTGCCAGCAGCTTAAGGGACCTAGCGGGAGGAAACACCGGGGAGCTGTTTTTT. Translation: CASSLRDLAGGNTGELFF. This sequence joins TRBV7-2 and TRBJ2-2; the match to TRBD2 covers 11 bases. The CDR3 length is 18 residues. Germline CDR1 is SGHTA and CDR2 is FQGNSA. After removal of 2 bases from V and 2 bases from J, the junction contained 7 bases not matched to a gene. Filled out from reference TRBV7-2 and TRBJ2-2, the complete variable domain reads GAGVSQSPSNKVTEKGKDVELRCDPISGHTALYWYRQSLGQGLEFLIYFQGNSAPDKSGLPSDRFSAERTGGSVSTLTIQRTQQEDSAVYLCASSLRDLAGGNTGELFFGEGSRLTVL.

This clone was counted a single time. The rearrangement links TRBV5-1 to TRBJ2-1; the D call may be TRBD1 or TRBD2 (6 bases each). There are 17 residues in the CDR3. In germline, CDR1 is SGHRS, CDR2 YFSETQ. V lost 2 bases and J lost 4, with 19 bases in between. DNA of the CDR3: TGCGCCAGCAGCTTCACCGTTAGGGGGAGGCCATACAATGAGCAGTTCTTC. Translated: CASSFTVRGRPYNEQFF.